The T cell receptor beta chain under discussion was sequenced for a study of T cells in Graves' hyperthyroidism and ophthalmopathy. RNA transcripts were the template for amplifying TCR beta CDR3 regions. The HTBI set primed first-round TCR CDR3 RT-PCR. Via MiXCR, TCRdb re-called the multiplex PCR reads, giving one row per CDR3 protein. The sample yields hundreds of thousands of distinct CDR3 sequences, around 45% seen once. Stable hyperthyroidism: no ophthalmopathy progression over 18 months of follow-up. In making diagnoses, clinical symptoms, serum thyroxine and TRAb, thyroid ultrasound and orbital computed tomography were all used. In this sample, this clonotype turned up once. The sequencing sample was made of peripheral blood or thyroid tissue (not recorded which). The TCR comes from a woman in her late teens or twenties with Graves' hyperthyroidism.

The CDR3 reads CASSIDEWRADRGRNTEAFF. The CDR3 DNA is TGTGCCAGTAGTATAGATGAATGGCGTGCGGACAGGGGGCGGAACACTGAAGCTTTCTTT. This sequence joins TRBV19 and TRBJ1-1, with 11 bases lining up with TRBD1. Germline CDR1 reads LNHDA; CDR2 reads SQIVND (reference sequence). V lost 0 bases to trimming and J lost 1 base; unmatched junction nucleotides: 13. The CDR3 has 20 residues.